This TCR beta chain was retrieved from a study of cytomegalovirus exposure and HLA in healthy donors. Study results and limitations: The study found most TCR sequences rare, yet found some public TCRs in many donors. Serostatus for CMV was the only available immune exposure information. The authors enumerated 150 to 200 TCR beta chains as linked to cytomegalovirus. Analyses of presence and absence presupposed an approximately uniform sequencing depth across donors.

PCR primers comprised 60 Vbeta and 13 Jbeta primers. Sequencing used immunoSEQ multiplex PCR; TCRdb keeps in-frame clones, though not all of them. The sample data list 110,000 to 150,000 clones. Germline values: CDR1 SGHNT, CDR2 YYREEE (reference sequence). After removal of 0 bases from V and 3 bases from J, the junction contained 6 bases not matched to a gene. The CDR3 sequence is 15 residues long. Points on this clone: Its antigen is undetermined.

Sequencing was performed on PBMCs. The sequence came from a male donor in good health and CMV-seronegative. V is TRBV5-4 and J is TRBJ2-7; 7 bases agree with TRBD1. CDR3 nucleotides: TGTGCCAGCAGCTTGGAGGTGGGACAGAACTACGAGCAGTACTTC. Amino acid sequence: CASSLEVGQNYEQYF. The full variable domain, rest sourced from reference TRBV5-4 and TRBJ2-7, is ETGVTQSPTHLIKTRGQQVTLRCSSQSGHNTVSWYQQALGQGPQFIFQYYREEENGRGNFPPRFSGLQFPNYSSELNVNALELDDSALYLCASSLEVGQNYEQYFGPGTRLTVT.